This T cell receptor (beta chain) is drawn from a study of regulatory T cells in long-lasting Graves disease. The time point was: persistent/refractory GD, antithyroid drugs over 5 years with positive TRAb. The TCR library was made from RNA extracted from PBMCs. The CDR3 extends over 15 amino acids. The ends were cut back, 3 bases at V and 10 bases at J, with 21 bases in the middle. CDR3 regions were amplified by Arm-PCR using iRepertoire HTBI primers to build TCR beta libraries. Each CDR3 protein gets one entry after TCRdb re-called the multiplex PCR reads with MiXCR. The table lists about 470,000 distinct CDR3 sequences, roughly 20% of them singletons.

The sample in question was peripheral blood mononuclear cells (PBMCs), obtained when the disease was refractory, from a patient treated with antithyroid drugs. The chain uses TRBV12-3 or TRBV12-4 and TRBJ1-1; maybe TRBD1 (5 bases). This TCR was recovered from a female donor with Graves disease. CDR3 nucleotide sequence: TGTGCCAGCAGTTTGTCGGGACCGGGGGGAATTGGAGCTTTCTTT. It yields the protein CASSLSGPGGIGAFF.